This T cell receptor (beta chain) came from a study of blood T cell repertoires in COVID-19. V dropped 6 bases and J dropped 6; count of bases not matched to a gene: 5. The germline V gene encodes CDR1 LNHDA and CDR2 SQIVND (reference sequence). The CDR3 covers 14 residues. Measured with immunoSEQ multiplex PCR; TCRdb has only the in-frame clones, and not every one. The sample shows approximately 99,000 clones, about 90% of them seen only once. Material for sequencing was peripheral blood. This chain links TRBV19 with TRBJ1-6, with 7 bases fitting TRBD1. The receptor was isolated from a human donor in a cohort sampled during active COVID-19. The CDR3 nucleotides are TGTGCCAGTAGCCCGGGACAGTCTAATTCACCCCTCCACTTT. It codes for CASSPGQSNSPLHF.